This T cell receptor beta chain was recovered during a study of OX40 agonist ivuxolimab in advanced cancers. Trimming took 4 bases from V and 0 from J, leaving 14 bases between them. CDR3 size: 15 residues. Germline V gene sequence: CDR1 SGDLS, CDR2 YYNGEE. The repertoire was sequenced with immunoSEQ multiplex PCR; TCRdb's copy has only in-frame clones and lacks some. The sample has roughly 70,000 clones, 87% seen once; the top ten hold about 2%. The TCR comes from an adult with an advanced solid tumor such as melanoma, head and neck, liver or kidney cancer. V usage is TRBV9 and J usage is TRBJ2-7; either TRBD1 or TRBD2 may supply D (5 bases each). Material: CD4+ or CD8+ T cells sorted from blood, obtained in a trial of the OX40 agonist ivuxolimab. The chain's CDR3 is CASSSQAGSSYEQYF. The CDR3 DNA sequence: TGTGCCAGCAGCTCGCAAGCAGGGAGCTCCTACGAGCAGTACTTC.